The 31 T cell receptor beta chains given below trace back to one sample, sequenced in a study of cytomegalovirus exposure and HLA in healthy donors. Primers: 60 Vbeta forward and 13 Jbeta reverse. Data came from immunoSEQ multiplex PCR; TCRdb stores just in-frame clones and leaves some out. The sample gives over 50,000 clones, 70% to 90% of which show up once; roughly 1.5% is in the top ten. The sample consisted of PBMCs. The receptors were sampled from a man younger than 35 in good health and CMV-seronegative.

V and J are TRBV5-4 and TRBJ2-1; 8 nucleotides line up with TRBD2. The germline V gene has CDR1 SGHNT and CDR2 YYREEE (reference sequence). CDR3 length equals 15 residues. V gave up 3 bases and J gave up 3 bases; unmatched junction bases: 5. The CDR3 sequence: CASSSTRGDYNEQFF. In DNA, the CDR3 is TGTGCCAGCAGCTCCACGCGGGGGGACTACAATGAGCAGTTCTTC.

The chain employs TRBV18 and TRBJ1-2; D possibly corresponds to TRBD1 (5 bases). V was pared by 2 bases and J by 0 bases, with 10 bases between. This CDR3 has 15 residues. Germline V lookup: CDR1 KGHSH, CDR2 LQKENI. For the CDR3, the DNA is TGTGCCAGCTCACCAAACAGGCAGACTAACTATGGCTACACCTTC. Amino acids: CASSPNRQTNYGYTF.

This clone appeared once. V and J are TRBV27 and TRBJ2-3; D call uncertain. The V and J ends lost 4 bases and 2 bases respectively, with 10 bases between them. Per the germline V gene, CDR1 is MNHEY and CDR2 is SMNVEV (reference sequence). The CDR3 is 14 amino acids. Here the CDR3 reads CASSYNRDTDTQYF. The DNA of the CDR3 is TGTGCCAGCAGTTATAACAGAGACACAGATACGCAGTATTTT.

The V gene is TRBV15, the J gene TRBJ1-1; the D is unclear. CDR1 is LNHNV and CDR2 is YYDKDF in the germline V gene (reference sequence). The germline V and J ends were trimmed by 6 bases and 1 base, with 9 bases remaining between them. The CDR3 covers 13 residues. The CDR3 nucleotides are TGTGCCACCAGGCGTACAGCGAACACTGAAGCTTTCTTT. It encodes CATRRTANTEAFF.

V gene TRBV9 combines with J gene TRBJ2-5, with 7 bases aligning to TRBD1. There are 16 residues in the CDR3. The junction had 9 bases not matched to a gene; V was cut back by 0 bases and J by 4 bases. In germline, CDR1 is SGDLS, CDR2 YYNGEE. CDR3 coding DNA: TGTGCCAGCAGCGTAGGGGACAGTTCGGTTCGAGAGACCCAGTACTTC. Amino acids: CASSVGDSSVRETQYF.

The chain carries TRBV5-1 and TRBJ2-7; D might be TRBD2 (6 bases). The CDR3 totals 14 residues. With 0 bases removed from V and 2 bases from J, the gap between germline ends came to 9 bases. Per the germline V gene, CDR1 is SGHRS and CDR2 is YFSETQ. The CDR3 is CASSLVGGTYEQYF. CDR3 coding DNA: TGCGCCAGCAGCTTGGTCGGGGGAACCTACGAGCAGTACTTC.

The CDR3 spells CASEGLAPQHF. The CDR3 bases are TGTGCCAGCGAGGGTCTTGCGCCCCAGCATTTT. V usage is TRBV9 and J usage is TRBJ1-5, with D unresolved. This CDR3 contains 11 residues. Per the germline V gene, CDR1 is SGDLS and CDR2 is YYNGEE. V was pared by 7 bases and J by 9 bases, with 11 bases between.

The gene calls are TRBV29-1 and TRBJ2-5; 7 bases fit TRBD1. The junction had 5 bases not matched to a gene; V was cut back by 6 bases and J by 4 bases. CDR1 and CDR2 from the germline V gene are SQVTM and ANQGSEA. The CDR3 extends over 12 amino acids. DNA of the CDR3: TGCAGCGTGACCGGGACAGTAGAGACCCAGTACTTC. This encodes CSVTGTVETQYF.

V is TRBV19 and J is TRBJ2-6, with D possibly being TRBD2 (6 bases). The CDR3 totals 14 residues. Germline V CDR1 and CDR2: LNHDA, SQIVND (reference sequence). The V and J ends lost 6 bases and 3 bases respectively, with 9 bases between them. CDR3 sequence (DNA): TGTGCCAGTAGAGGAGGGTATGGGGCCAACGTCCTGACTTTC. Translating it yields CASRGGYGANVLTF.

The chain has TRBV27 and TRBJ2-3, with no clear D. Between the trimmed V and J ends, which lost 6 bases and 0 bases, there was a span of 7 bases. The V gene's germline CDR1 is MNHEY and CDR2 SMNVEV (reference sequence). This CDR3 is built from 13 residues. CDR3 sequence (DNA): TGTGCCAGCAGCCTAAGAAGCACAGATACGCAGTATTTT. It codes for CASSLRSTDTQYF.

In this sample, this clone turned up once. The V call is TRBV5-8, the J call TRBJ1-1, with 9 nucleotides matching TRBD1. The CDR3 consists of 14 residues. Trimming cost V 4 bases and J 6 bases; bases outside gene matches: 7. Germline V gene sequence: CDR1 SGHTS, CDR2 YDEGEE. The CDR3 here is CASSVRDRVAEAFF. The CDR3 nucleotides read TGTGCCAGCAGCGTCCGGGACAGGGTGGCTGAAGCTTTCTTT.

The J gene is TRBJ2-7, the V gene TRBV6-6, with 13 bases aligning to TRBD2. The CDR3 has 14 amino acids. The J segment lost 6 bases and the V segment lost 10 bases, leaving 9 bases of the junction unmatched. Germline loops: CDR1 MNHNY, CDR2 SVGAGI (reference sequence). Here the CDR3 reads CATLGLAGFSEQYF. The CDR3 DNA reads TGTGCCACCCTGGGACTAGCGGGGTTCTCCGAGCAGTACTTC.

This rearrangement joins TRBV28 to TRBJ1-1; 9 bases are shared with TRBD1. J gave up 1 base and V 6 bases, and 9 bases lay outside the gene matches. CDR3 size: 16 residues. Germline V gene sequence: CDR1 MDHEN, CDR2 SYDVKM. CDR3 DNA: TGTGCCAGCAGCTCGGGACAGGGAATCAGGAACACTGAAGCTTTCTTT. Protein sequence: CASSSGQGIRNTEAFF.

The chain joins TRBV2 to TRBJ1-6, with D hard to call. The CDR3 length is 14 residues. Between the trimmed V and J ends, which lost 7 bases and 5 bases, there was a span of 12 bases. Germline V gene data show CDR1 as SNHLY and CDR2 as FYNNEI. CDR3 protein: CASTLSGNNSPLHF. The CDR3 DNA is TGTGCCAGCACATTAAGCGGCAATAATTCACCCCTCCACTTT.

The chain has TRBV6-5 and TRBJ2-2; D unclear. V lost 5 bases and J 4 bases, leaving 11 bases between the germline ends. CDR1 and CDR2 from the germline V gene are MNHEY and SVGAGI. CDR3 length: 14 residues. CDR3 residues: CASSDPWSTGELFF. CDR3 coding DNA: TGTGCCAGCAGTGACCCCTGGAGCACCGGGGAGCTGTTTTTT.

The chain links TRBV29-1 to TRBJ2-3; 14 nucleotides match TRBD2. V lost 3 bases to trimming and J lost 1 base; unmatched junction nucleotides: 3. The CDR3 is 16 amino acids. Germline V gives CDR1 SQVTM, CDR2 ANQGSEA. The CDR3 nucleotides read TGCAGCGTTGAGACTAGCGGGGGGGCCGGCACAGATACGCAGTATTTT. Amino acid sequence: CSVETSGGAGTDTQYF.

This chain connects TRBV11-3 to TRBJ2-1, with 10 nucleotides matching TRBD1. The CDR3 spans 15 residues. Germline V lookup: CDR1 SGHNT, CDR2 YENEEA. V was clipped by 4 bases and J by 5 bases; unmatched bases: 5. CDR3 loop: CASSYRGTGDNEQFF. The CDR3 nucleotides are TGTGCCAGCAGCTACCGGGGGACAGGGGACAATGAGCAGTTCTTC.

This clone was seen only a few times. The chain joins TRBV10-3 to TRBJ1-5, with D perhaps TRBD1 (5 bases). Germline V gene data show CDR1 as ENHRY and CDR2 as SYGVKD. This CDR3 spans 13 amino acids. V was clipped by 4 bases and J by 3 bases, with 7 bases between them. The CDR3, as DNA: TGTGCCATCAGTGCAGGGATCAATCAGCCCCAGCATTTT. It specifies CAISAGINQPQHF.

This clone was seen just once. This sequence joins TRBV19 and TRBJ1-6; TRBD1 agrees at 8 bases. The length of the CDR3 is 13 residues. With V trimmed by 5 bases and J by 14 bases, 8 bases remained unmatched. Germline values: CDR1 LNHDA, CDR2 SQIVND (reference sequence). For the CDR3, the DNA is TGTGCCAGTAGTCCCGGGACAGGAGGCACCCTCCACTTT. It is translated as CASSPGTGGTLHF.

V usage is TRBV6-4 and J usage is TRBJ2-3, with TRBD2 matching 12 bases. The V and J ends lost 4 bases and 2 bases, in that order; junction bases with no gene match: 1. The CDR3 is 15 residues long. Germline CDR1 reads MRHNA; CDR2 reads SNTAGT. For the CDR3, the DNA is TGTGCCAGCAGTGCTAGCGGGGGGGCCACAGATACGCAGTATTTT. It encodes CASSASGGATDTQYF.

This clone was seen only once. The chain employs TRBV29-1 and TRBJ2-3; 10 bases fit TRBD2. The ends lost 7 bases at V and 4 bases at J; junction bases unmatched: 8. The germline V gene has CDR1 SQVTM and CDR2 ANQGSEA. CDR3 length: 14 residues. Here the CDR3 reads CSARTSGLADTQYF. Here the CDR3 DNA reads TGCAGCGCTCGGACTAGCGGATTGGCAGATACGCAGTATTTT.

The chain uses TRBV18 and TRBJ2-1; no firm D call. This CDR3 has 16 residues. Trimming left V 3 bases short and J 2 bases short, with 14 bases between. The germline CDR1 and CDR2 sequences are KGHSH and LQKENI. CDR3 sequence reads: CASSPPLSRTYNEQFF. The CDR3 DNA reads as TGTGCCAGCTCACCTCCCCTGTCTAGGACCTACAATGAGCAGTTCTTC. The full variable domain, its missing parts supplied by reference TRBV18 and TRBJ2-1, is NAGVMQNPRHLVRRRGQEARLRCSPMKGHSHVYWYRQLPEEGLKFMVYLQKENIIDESGMPKERFSAEFPKEGPSILRIQQVVRGDSAAYFCASSPPLSRTYNEQFFGPGTRLTVL.

The V call is TRBV5-4, the J call TRBJ1-2; D unresolved. Germline lookup yields CDR1 SGHNT and CDR2 YYREEE (reference sequence). CDR3 length equals 14 residues. V lost 0 bases, J lost 4 bases, and 10 bases lay in between. This CDR3 is CASSLGAGSYGYTF. The CDR3 DNA reads TGTGCCAGCAGCTTGGGGGCTGGGTCCTATGGCTACACCTTC. Complete variable domain (other parts from reference TRBV5-4 and TRBJ1-2): ETGVTQSPTHLIKTRGQQVTLRCSSQSGHNTVSWYQQALGQGPQFIFQYYREEENGRGNFPPRFSGLQFPNYSSELNVNALELDDSALYLCASSLGAGSYGYTFGSGTRLTVV.

This chain connects TRBV5-1 to TRBJ2-7; weak D call: TRBD1 (5 bases). Per germline, CDR1 SGHRS and CDR2 YFSETQ. This CDR3 has 14 amino acids. Deletions cut 3 bases from V and 6 bases from J, with 16 bases between. The CDR3, as DNA: TGCGCCAGCAGCTCTGGTAGCCAGGGATCCGAGCAGTACTTC. It encodes CASSSGSQGSEQYF. Full variable domain (missing parts from reference TRBV5-1 and TRBJ2-7): KAGVTQTPRYLIKTRGQQVTLSCSPISGHRSVSWYQQTPGQGLQFLFEYFSETQRNKGNFPGRFSGRQFSNSRSEMNVSTLELGDSALYLCASSSGSQGSEQYFGPGTRLTVT.

V gene TRBV6-6 combines with J gene TRBJ1-6; D unclear. CDR3 length: 11 residues. CDR1 is MNHNY, CDR2 SVGAGI, per germline (reference sequence). V lost 10 bases to trimming and J lost 7 bases, with 8 bases between them. The CDR3 is CATSLNSPLHF. The CDR3 DNA follows: TGTGCCACCTCACTCAATTCACCCCTCCACTTT.

The CDR3 spells CASSQAIPGGPTGELFF. The CDR3 DNA is TGCGCCAGCAGCCAAGCTATCCCGGGGGGCCCCACCGGGGAGCTGTTTTTT. V usage is TRBV4-1 and J usage is TRBJ2-2; a possible D gene is TRBD2 (7 bases). V lost 1 base to trimming and J lost 4 bases, with 16 bases between them. The CDR3 covers 17 residues. The germline V gene encodes CDR1 MGHRA and CDR2 YSYEKL.

The CDR3 DNA reads TGTGCCTGGAGTCAGACAGTTCAAGAGACCCAGTACTTC. It yields the protein CAWSQTVQETQYF. The chain has TRBV30 and TRBJ2-5, with a tentative D call TRBD1 (5 bases). The CDR3 length is 13 residues. Germline V gene data show CDR1 as GTSNPN and CDR2 as SVGIG (reference sequence). The V end was cut by 2 bases, the J end by 2 bases, with 9 bases between.

The chain combines TRBV18 with TRBJ1-5; 7 nucleotides match TRBD1. J lost 3 bases, V lost 2 bases, and 7 bases had no gene match. The CDR3 has 16 amino acids. Germline V gene sequence: CDR1 KGHSH, CDR2 LQKENI. CDR3 region: CASSPSGTAINQPQHF. Here the CDR3 DNA reads TGTGCCAGCTCACCATCCGGGACAGCCATCAATCAGCCCCAGCATTTT.

The J gene is TRBJ2-7, the V gene TRBV30; possible D gene TRBD1, 5 bases. Germline values: CDR1 GTSNPN, CDR2 SVGIG (reference sequence). This CDR3 region has 12 residues. V was shortened by 4 bases and J by 2 bases, with 9 bases between the two germline ends. CDR3 sequence reads: CAWNRPTYEQYF. The CDR3 DNA reads as TGTGCCTGGAACAGGCCCACCTACGAGCAGTACTTC.

The chain employs TRBV5-1 and TRBJ2-7; D possibly corresponds to TRBD2 (7 bases). The CDR3 is 15 residues long. Germline CDR1 SGHRS, CDR2 YFSETQ. Trimming pared 1 base from V and 5 bases from J, leaving 16 bases between. CDR3: CASSLRLQGGDEQYF. The CDR3 DNA follows: TGCGCCAGCAGCTTGAGACTACAAGGGGGGGACGAGCAGTACTTC. Variable domain in full (rest from reference TRBV5-1 and TRBJ2-7): KAGVTQTPRYLIKTRGQQVTLSCSPISGHRSVSWYQQTPGQGLQFLFEYFSETQRNKGNFPGRFSGRQFSNSRSEMNVSTLELGDSALYLCASSLRLQGGDEQYFGPGTRLTVT.

The CDR3 spells CASSQDRGSEQFF. The CDR3 coding sequence is TGCGCCAGCAGCCAAGATAGGGGCAGTGAGCAGTTCTTC. The chain links TRBV4-1 to TRBJ2-1, with D possibly matching TRBD1 (5 bases). The CDR3 totals 13 residues. V gave up 0 bases and J gave up 9 bases, with 9 bases separating them. Germline V CDR1 and CDR2: MGHRA, YSYEKL.